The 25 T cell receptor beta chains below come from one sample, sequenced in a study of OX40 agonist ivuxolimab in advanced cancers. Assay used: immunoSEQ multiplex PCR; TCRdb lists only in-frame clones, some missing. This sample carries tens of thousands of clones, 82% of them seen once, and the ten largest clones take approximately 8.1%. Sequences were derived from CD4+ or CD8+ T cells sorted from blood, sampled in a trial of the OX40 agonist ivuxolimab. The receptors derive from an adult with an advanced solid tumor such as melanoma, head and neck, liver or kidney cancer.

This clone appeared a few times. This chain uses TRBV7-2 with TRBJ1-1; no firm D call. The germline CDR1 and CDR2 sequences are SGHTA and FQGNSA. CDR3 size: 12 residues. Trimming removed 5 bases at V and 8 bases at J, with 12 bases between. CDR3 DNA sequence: TGTGCCAGCAGCACCCTAGGGAGAGAAGCTTTCTTT. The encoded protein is CASSTLGREAFF.

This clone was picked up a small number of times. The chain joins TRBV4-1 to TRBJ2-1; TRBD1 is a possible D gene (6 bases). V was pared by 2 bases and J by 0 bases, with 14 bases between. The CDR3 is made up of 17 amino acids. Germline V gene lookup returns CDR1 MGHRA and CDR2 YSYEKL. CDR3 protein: CASSQQGNTYSYNEQFF. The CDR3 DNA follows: TGCGCCAGCAGCCAACAGGGGAACACATACTCCTACAATGAGCAGTTCTTC.

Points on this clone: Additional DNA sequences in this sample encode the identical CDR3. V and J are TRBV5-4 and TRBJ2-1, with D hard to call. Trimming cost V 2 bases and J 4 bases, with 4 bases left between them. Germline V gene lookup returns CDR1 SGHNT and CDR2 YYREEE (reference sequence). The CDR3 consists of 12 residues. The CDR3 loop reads CASSLRYNEQFF. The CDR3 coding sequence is TGTGCCAGCAGCTTAAGGTACAATGAGCAGTTCTTC. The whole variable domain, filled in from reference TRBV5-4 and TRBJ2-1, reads ETGVTQSPTHLIKTRGQQVTLRCSSQSGHNTVSWYQQALGQGPQFIFQYYREEENGRGNFPPRFSGLQFPNYSSELNVNALELDDSALYLCASSLRYNEQFFGPGTRLTVL.

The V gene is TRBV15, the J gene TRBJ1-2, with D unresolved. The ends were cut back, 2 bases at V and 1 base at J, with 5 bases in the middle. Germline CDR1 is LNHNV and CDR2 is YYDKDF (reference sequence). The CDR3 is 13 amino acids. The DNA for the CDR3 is TGTGCCACCAGCAGACAGGTTAACTATGGCTACACCTTC. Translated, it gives CATSRQVNYGYTF.

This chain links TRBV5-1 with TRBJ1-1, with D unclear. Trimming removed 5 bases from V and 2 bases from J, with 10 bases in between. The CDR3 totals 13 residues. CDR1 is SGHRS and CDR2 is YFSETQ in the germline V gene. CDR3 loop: CASRLQINTEAFF. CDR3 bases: TGCGCCAGCAGACTACAGATAAACACTGAAGCTTTCTTT.

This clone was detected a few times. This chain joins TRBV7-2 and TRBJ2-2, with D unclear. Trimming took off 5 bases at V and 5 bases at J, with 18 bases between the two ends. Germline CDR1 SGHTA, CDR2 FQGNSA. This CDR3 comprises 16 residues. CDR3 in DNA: TGTGCCAGCAGCCCGACGCCTTTCTTAAATACCGGGGAGCTGTTTTTT. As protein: CASSPTPFLNTGELFF.

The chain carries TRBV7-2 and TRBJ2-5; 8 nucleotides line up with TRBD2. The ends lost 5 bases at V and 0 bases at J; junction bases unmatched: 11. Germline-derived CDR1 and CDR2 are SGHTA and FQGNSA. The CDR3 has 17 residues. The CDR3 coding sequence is TGTGCCAGCAGCGATCGTCTAGCGGGCCTGTACCAAGAGACCCAGTACTTC. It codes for CASSDRLAGLYQETQYF.

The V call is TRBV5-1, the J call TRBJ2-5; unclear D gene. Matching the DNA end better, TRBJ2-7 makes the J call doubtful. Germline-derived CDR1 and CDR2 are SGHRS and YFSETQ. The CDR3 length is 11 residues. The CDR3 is CASTEGLEQYF. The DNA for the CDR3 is TGCGCCAGCACCGAAGGTCTCGAGCAGTACTTC.

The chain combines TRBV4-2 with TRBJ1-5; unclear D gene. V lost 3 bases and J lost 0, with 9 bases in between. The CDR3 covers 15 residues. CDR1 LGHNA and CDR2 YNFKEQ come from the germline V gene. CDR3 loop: CASSQEGYSNQPQHF. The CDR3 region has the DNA TGTGCCAGCAGCCAGGAGGGATATAGCAATCAGCCCCAGCATTTT.

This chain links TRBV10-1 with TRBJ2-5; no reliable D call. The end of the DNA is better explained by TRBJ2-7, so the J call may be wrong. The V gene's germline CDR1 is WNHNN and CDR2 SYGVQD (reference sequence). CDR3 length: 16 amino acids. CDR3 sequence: CASSESLWPWGYEQYF. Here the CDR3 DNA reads TGCGCCAGCAGTGAGTCTTTATGGCCATGGGGCTACGAGCAGTACTTC.

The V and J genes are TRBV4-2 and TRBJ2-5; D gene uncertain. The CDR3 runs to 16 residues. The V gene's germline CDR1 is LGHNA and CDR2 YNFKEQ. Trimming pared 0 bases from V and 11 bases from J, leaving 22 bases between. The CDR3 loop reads CASSQDTSVGFREQYF. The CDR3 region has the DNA TGTGCCAGCAGCCAAGATACGTCTGTGGGCTTTCGTGAGCAGTACTTC.

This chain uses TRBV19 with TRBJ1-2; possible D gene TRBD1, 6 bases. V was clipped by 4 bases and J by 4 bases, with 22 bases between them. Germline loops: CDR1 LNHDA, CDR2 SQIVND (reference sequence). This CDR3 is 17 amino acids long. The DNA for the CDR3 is TGTGCCAGTAGTAACCCCGATCTTACAGGGAACATCTATGGCTACACCTTC. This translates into CASSNPDLTGNIYGYTF.

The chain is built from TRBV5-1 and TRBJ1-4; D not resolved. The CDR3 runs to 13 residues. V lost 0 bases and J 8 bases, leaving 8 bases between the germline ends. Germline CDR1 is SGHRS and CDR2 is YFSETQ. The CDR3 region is CASSLDVTEKLFF. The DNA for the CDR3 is TGCGCCAGCAGCTTGGATGTCACCGAAAAACTGTTTTTT.

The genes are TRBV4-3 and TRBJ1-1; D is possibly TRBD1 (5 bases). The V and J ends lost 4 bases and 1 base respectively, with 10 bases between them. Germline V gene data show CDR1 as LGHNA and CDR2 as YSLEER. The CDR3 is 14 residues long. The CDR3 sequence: CASSRKTENTEAFF. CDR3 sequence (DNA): TGCGCCAGCAGCCGAAAGACAGAGAACACTGAAGCTTTCTTT.

Here the CDR3 DNA reads TGTGCCAGTAGTTCAGGGACAGGGTCGGGCTATGGCTACACCTTC. It yields the protein CASSSGTGSGYGYTF. This chain connects TRBV19 to TRBJ1-2, with TRBD1 identical over 9 bases. The J segment lost 4 bases and the V segment lost 5 bases, leaving 8 bases of the junction unmatched. Germline loops: CDR1 LNHDA, CDR2 SQIVND (reference sequence). This CDR3 has 15 residues.

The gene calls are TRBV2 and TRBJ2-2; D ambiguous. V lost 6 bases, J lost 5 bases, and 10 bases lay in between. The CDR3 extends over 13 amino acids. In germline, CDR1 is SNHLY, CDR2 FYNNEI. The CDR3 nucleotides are TGTGCCAGCAGGTCAGACGGGACCGGGGAGCTGTTTTTT. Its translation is CASRSDGTGELFF.

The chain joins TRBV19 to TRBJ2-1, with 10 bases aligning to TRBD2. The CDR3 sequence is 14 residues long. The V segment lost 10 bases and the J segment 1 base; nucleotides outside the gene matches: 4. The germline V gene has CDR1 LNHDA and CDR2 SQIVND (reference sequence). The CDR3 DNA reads TGTGCCACCAAACTAGCGGGATCCTACAATGAGCAGTTCTTC. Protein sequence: CATKLAGSYNEQFF.

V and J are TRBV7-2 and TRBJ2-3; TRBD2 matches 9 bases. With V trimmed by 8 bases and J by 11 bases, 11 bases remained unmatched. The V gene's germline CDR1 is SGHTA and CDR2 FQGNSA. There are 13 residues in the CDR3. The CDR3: CASAVRREGVQYF. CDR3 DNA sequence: TGTGCCAGCGCGGTGAGGCGGGAGGGGGTGCAGTATTTT.

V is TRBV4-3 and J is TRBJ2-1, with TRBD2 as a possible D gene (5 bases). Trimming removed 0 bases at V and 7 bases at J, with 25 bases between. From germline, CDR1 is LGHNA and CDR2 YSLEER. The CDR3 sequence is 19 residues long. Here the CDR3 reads CASSQDIVSGLSSFNEQFF. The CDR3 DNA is TGCGCCAGCAGCCAAGATATTGTGTCGGGATTGTCTTCGTTTAATGAGCAGTTCTTC.

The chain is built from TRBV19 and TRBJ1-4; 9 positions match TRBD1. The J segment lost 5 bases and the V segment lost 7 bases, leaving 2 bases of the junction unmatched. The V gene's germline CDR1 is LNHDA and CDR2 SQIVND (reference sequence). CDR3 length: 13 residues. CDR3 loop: CASMGTGNEKLFF. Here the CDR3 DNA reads TGTGCCAGTATGGGGACAGGGAATGAAAAACTGTTTTTT.

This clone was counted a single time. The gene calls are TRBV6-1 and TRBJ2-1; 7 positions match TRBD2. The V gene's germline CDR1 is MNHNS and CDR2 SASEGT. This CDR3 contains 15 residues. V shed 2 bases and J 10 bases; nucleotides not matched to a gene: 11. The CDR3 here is CASSELWGGIIEQFF. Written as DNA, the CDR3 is TGTGCCAGCAGTGAATTGTGGGGAGGGATTATAGAGCAGTTCTTC.

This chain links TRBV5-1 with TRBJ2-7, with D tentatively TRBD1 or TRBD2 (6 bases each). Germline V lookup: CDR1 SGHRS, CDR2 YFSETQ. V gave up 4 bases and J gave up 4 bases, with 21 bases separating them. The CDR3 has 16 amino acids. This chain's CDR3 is CASSRATGATGYEQYF. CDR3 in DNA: TGCGCCAGCAGCCGGGCAACGGGGGCGACTGGGTACGAGCAGTACTTC.

Here the CDR3 DNA reads TGTGCCAGCAGCTTCAGGACTAGCGGGAGTGAGCAGTACTTC. Amino acids: CASSFRTSGSEQYF. The genes are TRBV7-8 and TRBJ2-7; 13 bases match TRBD2. Looked up from germline, CDR1 is SGHVS and CDR2 is FQNEAQ. Trimming took 3 bases from V and 7 from J; bases not matched to a gene: 3. This CDR3 comprises 14 residues.

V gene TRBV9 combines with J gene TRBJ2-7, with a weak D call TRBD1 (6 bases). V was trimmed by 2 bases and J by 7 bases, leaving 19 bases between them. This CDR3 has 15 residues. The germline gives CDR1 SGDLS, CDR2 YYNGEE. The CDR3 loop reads CASSVSPGAFEEQYF. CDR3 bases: TGTGCCAGCAGCGTGAGTCCAGGGGCTTTCGAGGAGCAGTACTTC.

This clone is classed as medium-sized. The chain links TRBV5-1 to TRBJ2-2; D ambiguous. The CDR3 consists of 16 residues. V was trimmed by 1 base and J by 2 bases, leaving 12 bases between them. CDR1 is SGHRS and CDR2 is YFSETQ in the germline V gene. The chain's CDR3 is CASSLNIGPNTGELFF. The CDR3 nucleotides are TGCGCCAGCAGCTTGAATATCGGGCCCAACACCGGGGAGCTGTTTTTT.